This TCR beta chain appears in the sequencing data of a study of blood T cell repertoires in COVID-19. Generated by immunoSEQ multiplex PCR, the TCRdb table keeps only in-frame clones and is missing some. The sample includes around 75,000 clones, about 85% of them seen just once. Germline V CDR1 and CDR2: SGHNT, YYREEE (reference sequence). CDR3 length: 15 amino acids. J gave up 3 bases and V 5 bases, and 7 bases lay outside the gene matches. This clonotype was sampled from a man aged 45-65 years with COVID-19, enrolled during active disease. The chain uses TRBV5-4 and TRBJ2-1, with 8 bases matching TRBD2. The sample consisted of peripheral blood. This CDR3 reads CASRRGLDSYNEQFF. In nucleotides, the CDR3 is TGTGCCAGCAGAAGGGGACTAGACAGCTACAATGAGCAGTTCTTC.